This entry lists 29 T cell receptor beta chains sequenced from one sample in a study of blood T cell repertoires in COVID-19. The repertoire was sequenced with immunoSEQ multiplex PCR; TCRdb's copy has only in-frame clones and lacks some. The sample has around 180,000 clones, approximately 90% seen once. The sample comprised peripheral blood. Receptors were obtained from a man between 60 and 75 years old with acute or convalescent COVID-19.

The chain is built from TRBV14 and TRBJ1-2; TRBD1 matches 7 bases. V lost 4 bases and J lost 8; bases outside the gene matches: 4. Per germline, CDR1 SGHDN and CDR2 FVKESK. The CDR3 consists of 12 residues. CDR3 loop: CASSPDRVGYTF. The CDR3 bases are TGTGCCAGCAGCCCAGACAGGGTCGGCTACACCTTC.

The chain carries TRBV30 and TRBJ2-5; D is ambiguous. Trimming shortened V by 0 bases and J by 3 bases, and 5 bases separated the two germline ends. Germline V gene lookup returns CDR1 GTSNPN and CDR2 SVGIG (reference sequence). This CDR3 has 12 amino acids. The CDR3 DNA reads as TGTGCCTGGAGTGTAGGAGAAGAGACCCAGTACTTC. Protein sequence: CAWSVGEETQYF.

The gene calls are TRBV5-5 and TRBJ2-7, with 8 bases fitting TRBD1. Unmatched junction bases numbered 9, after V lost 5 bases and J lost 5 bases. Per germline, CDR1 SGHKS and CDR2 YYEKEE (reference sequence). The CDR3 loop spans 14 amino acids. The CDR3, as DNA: TGTGCCAGCAGTTATGCGCAGGGGGCTCACGAGCAGTACGTC. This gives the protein CASSYAQGAHEQYV.

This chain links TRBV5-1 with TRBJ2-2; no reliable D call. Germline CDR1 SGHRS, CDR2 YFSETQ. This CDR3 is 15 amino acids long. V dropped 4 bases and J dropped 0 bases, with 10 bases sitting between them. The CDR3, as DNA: TGCGCCAGCAGCCGAGGAAGCGCGAACACCGGGGAGCTGTTTTTT. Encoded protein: CASSRGSANTGELFF.

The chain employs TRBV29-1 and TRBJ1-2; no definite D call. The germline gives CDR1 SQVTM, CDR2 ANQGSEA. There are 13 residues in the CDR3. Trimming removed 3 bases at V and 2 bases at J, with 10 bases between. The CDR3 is CSVDQNLNYGYTF. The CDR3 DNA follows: TGCAGCGTTGACCAGAACCTGAACTATGGCTACACCTTC. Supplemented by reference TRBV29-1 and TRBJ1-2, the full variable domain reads SAVISQKPSRDICQRGTSLTIQCQVDSQVTMMFWYRQQPGQSLTLIATANQGSEATYESGFVIDKFPISRPNLTFSTLTVSNMSPEDSSIYLCSVDQNLNYGYTFGSGTRLTVV.

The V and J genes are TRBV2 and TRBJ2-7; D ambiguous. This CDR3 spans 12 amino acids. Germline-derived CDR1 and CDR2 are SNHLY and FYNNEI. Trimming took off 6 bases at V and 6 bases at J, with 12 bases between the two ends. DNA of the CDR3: TGTGCCAGCAGCGCGACACGTCGCGAGCAGTACGTC. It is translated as CASSATRREQYV.

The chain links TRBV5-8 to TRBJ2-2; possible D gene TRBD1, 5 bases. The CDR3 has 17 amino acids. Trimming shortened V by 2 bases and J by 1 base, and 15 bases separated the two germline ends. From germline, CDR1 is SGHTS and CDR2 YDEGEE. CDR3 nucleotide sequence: TGTGCCAGCAGCTTTATCGCAGGACACTTGAACACCGGGGAGCTGTTTTTT. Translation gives CASSFIAGHLNTGELFF.

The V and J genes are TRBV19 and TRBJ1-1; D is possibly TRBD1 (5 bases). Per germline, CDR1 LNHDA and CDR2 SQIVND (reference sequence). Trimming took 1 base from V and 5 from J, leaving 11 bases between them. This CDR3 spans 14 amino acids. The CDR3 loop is CASSIGTEGTEAFF. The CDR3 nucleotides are TGTGCCAGTAGTATAGGGACGGAGGGGACTGAAGCTTTCTTT.

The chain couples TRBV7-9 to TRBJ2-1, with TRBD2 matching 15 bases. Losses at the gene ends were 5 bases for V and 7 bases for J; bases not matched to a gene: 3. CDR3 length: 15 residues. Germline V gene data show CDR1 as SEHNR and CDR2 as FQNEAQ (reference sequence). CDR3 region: CASSRTSGGVNEQFF. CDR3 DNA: TGTGCCAGCAGCCGGACTAGCGGGGGGGTTAATGAGCAGTTCTTC.

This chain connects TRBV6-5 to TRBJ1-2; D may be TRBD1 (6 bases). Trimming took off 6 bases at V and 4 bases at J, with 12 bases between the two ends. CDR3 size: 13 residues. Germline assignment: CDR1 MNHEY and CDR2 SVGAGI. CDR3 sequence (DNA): TGTGCCAGCAGCCTGGACAGCCCCTATGGCTACACCTTC. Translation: CASSLDSPYGYTF.

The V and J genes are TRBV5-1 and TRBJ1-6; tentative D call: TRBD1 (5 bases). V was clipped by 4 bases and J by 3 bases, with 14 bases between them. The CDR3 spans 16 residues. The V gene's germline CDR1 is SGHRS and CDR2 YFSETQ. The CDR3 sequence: CASSLGQPNYNSPLHF. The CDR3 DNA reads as TGCGCCAGCAGCCTCGGACAACCGAACTATAATTCACCCCTCCACTTT.

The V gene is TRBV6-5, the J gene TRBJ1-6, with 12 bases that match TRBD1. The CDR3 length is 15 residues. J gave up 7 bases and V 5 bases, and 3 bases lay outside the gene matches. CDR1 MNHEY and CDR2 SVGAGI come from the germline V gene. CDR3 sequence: CASSRDRGRNSPLHF. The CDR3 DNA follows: TGTGCCAGCAGTCGGGACAGGGGGCGGAATTCACCCCTCCACTTT.

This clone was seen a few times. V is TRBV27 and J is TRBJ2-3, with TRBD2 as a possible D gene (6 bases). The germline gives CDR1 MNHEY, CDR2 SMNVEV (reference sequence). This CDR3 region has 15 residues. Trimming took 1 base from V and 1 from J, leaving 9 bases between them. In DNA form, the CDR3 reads TGTGCCAGCAGTTTATATGGCGGGGGCACAGATACGCAGTATTTT. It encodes CASSLYGGGTDTQYF.

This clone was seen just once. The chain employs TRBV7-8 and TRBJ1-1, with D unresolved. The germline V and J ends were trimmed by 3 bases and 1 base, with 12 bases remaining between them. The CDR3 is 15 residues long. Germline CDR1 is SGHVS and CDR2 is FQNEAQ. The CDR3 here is CASSLFMGGNTEAFF. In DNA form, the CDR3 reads TGTGCCAGCAGCTTGTTCATGGGAGGGAACACTGAAGCTTTCTTT.

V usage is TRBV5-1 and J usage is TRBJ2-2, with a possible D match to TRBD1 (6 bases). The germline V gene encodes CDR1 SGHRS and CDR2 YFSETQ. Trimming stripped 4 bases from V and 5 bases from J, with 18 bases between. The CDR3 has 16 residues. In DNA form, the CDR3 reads TGCGCCAGCAGCCGCACTACAGGGACCAATACCGGGGAGCTGTTTTTT. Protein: CASSRTTGTNTGELFF.

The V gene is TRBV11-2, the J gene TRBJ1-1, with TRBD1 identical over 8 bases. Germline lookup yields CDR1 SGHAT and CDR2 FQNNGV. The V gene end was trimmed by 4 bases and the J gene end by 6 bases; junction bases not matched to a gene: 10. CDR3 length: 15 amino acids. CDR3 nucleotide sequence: TGTGCCAGCAGCTCAACGACAGGGGCGCATTCTGAAGCTTTCTTT. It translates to CASSSTTGAHSEAFF.

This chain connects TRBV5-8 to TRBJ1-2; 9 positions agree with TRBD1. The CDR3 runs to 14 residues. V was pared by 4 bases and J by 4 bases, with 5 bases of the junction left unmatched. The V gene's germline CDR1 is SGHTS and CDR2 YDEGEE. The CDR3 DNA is TGTGCCAGCAGCCCGGGACAGGGACTCTATGGCTACACCTTC. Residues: CASSPGQGLYGYTF.

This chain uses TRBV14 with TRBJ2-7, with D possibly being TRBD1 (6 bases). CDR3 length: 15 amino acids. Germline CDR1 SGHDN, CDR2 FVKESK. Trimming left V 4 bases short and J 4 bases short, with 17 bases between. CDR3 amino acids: CASSLTGLGAYEQYF. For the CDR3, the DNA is TGTGCCAGCAGCCTAACAGGGCTAGGCGCGTACGAGCAGTACTTC.

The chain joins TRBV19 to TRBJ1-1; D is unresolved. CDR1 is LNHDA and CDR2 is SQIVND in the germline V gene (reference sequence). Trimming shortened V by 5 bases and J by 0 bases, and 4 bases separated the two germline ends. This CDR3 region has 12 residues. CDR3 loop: CASSFMNTEAFF. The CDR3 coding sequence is TGTGCCAGTAGTTTCATGAACACTGAAGCTTTCTTT.

CDR3 DNA sequence: TGCGCCAGCAGCCAGGGGACAGGGGGCGCATACGAGCAGTACTTC. Protein product: CASSQGTGGAYEQYF. The chain links TRBV4-3 to TRBJ2-7; 12 nucleotides match TRBD1. The germline V gene has CDR1 LGHNA and CDR2 YSLEER. The CDR3 contains 15 residues. The V segment lost 3 bases and the J segment 4 bases; nucleotides outside the gene matches: 4.

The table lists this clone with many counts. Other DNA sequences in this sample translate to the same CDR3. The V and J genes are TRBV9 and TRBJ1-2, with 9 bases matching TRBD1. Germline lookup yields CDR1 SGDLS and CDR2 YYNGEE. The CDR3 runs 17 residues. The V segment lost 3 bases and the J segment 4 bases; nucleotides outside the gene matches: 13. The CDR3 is CASSAGQGRLAGYGYTF. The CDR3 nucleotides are TGTGCCAGCAGCGCCGGACAGGGGAGACTCGCGGGCTATGGCTACACCTTC.

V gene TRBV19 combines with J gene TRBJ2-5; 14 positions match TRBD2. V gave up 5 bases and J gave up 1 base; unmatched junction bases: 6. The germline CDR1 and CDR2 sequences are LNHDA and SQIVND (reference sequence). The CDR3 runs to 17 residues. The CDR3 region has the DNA TGTGCCAGTAGTGGACGACTAGCGGGAGGGACCCAAGAGACCCAGTACTTC. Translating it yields CASSGRLAGGTQETQYF.

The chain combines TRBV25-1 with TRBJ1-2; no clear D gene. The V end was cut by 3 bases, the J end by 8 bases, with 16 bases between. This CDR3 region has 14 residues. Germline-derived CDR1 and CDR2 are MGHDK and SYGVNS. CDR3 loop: CASSDHLGVRGYTF. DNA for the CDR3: TGTGCCAGCAGTGATCACCTAGGTGTGCGAGGCTACACCTTC.

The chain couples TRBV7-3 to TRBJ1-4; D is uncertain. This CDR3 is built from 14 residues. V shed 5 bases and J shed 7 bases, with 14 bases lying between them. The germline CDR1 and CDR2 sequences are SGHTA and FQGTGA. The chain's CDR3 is CASSLSGPGEKLFF. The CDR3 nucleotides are TGTGCCAGCAGCCTCTCAGGCCCAGGTGAAAAACTGTTTTTT.

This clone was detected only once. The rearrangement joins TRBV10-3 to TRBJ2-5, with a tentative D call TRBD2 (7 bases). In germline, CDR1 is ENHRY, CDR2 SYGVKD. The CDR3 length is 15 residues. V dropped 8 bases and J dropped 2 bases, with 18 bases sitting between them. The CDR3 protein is CAILGVKGGQETQYF. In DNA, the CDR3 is TGTGCCATCCTAGGGGTAAAGGGGGGGCAAGAGACCCAGTACTTC.

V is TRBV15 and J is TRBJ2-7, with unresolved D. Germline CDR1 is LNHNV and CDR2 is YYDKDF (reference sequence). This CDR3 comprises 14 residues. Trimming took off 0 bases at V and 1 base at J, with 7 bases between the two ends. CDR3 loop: CATSRDLGSYEQYV. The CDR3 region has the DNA TGTGCCACCAGCAGAGATCTCGGGTCCTACGAGCAGTACGTC.

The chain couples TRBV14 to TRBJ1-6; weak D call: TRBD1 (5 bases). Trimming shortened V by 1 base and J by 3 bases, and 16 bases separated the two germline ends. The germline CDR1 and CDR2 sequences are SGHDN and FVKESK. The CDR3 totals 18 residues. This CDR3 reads CASSQVGGRVNYNSPLHF. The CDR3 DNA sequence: TGTGCCAGCAGCCAAGTGGGTGGCAGGGTAAACTATAATTCACCCCTCCACTTT.

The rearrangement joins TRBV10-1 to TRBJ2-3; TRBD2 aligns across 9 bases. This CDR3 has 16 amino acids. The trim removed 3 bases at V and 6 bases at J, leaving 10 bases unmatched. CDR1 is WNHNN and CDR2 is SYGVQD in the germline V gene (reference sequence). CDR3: CASSDCASGEVDTQYF. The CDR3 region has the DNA TGCGCCAGCAGTGACTGCGCTAGCGGGGAGGTGGATACGCAGTATTTT.

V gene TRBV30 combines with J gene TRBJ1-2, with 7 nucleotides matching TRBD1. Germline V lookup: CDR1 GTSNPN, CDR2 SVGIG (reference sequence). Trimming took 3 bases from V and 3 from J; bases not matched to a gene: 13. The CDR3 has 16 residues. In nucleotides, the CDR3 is TGTGCCTGGAGCCCTGGACAGGCTGGACCTGACTATGGCTACACCTTC. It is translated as CAWSPGQAGPDYGYTF.